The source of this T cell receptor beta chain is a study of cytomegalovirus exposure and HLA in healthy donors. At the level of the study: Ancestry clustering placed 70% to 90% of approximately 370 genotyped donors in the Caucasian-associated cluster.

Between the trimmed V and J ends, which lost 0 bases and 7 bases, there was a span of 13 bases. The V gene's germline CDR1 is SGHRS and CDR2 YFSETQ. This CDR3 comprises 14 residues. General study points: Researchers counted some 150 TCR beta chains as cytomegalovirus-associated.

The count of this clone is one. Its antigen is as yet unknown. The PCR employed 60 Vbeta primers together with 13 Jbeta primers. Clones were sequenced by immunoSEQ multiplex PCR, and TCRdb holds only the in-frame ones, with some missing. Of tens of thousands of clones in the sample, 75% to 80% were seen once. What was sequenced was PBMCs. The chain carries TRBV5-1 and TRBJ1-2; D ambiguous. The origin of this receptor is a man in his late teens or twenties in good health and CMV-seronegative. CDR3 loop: CASSLAPDSGGYTF. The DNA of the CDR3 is TGCGCCAGCAGCTTGGCCCCGGATTCGGGTGGCTACACCTTC.